Listed below are T cell receptor beta chains from one sample, sequenced in a study of OX40 agonist ivuxolimab in advanced cancers. TCRdb keeps only in-frame clones here, not all; method: immunoSEQ multiplex PCR. The table records 25,000 to 35,000 clones, approximately 88% of them present only once. The specimen comprised CD4+ or CD8+ T cells sorted from blood, sampled in a trial of the OX40 agonist ivuxolimab. These receptors were taken from an adult with an advanced solid tumor such as melanoma, head and neck, liver or kidney cancer. Both conserved end residues are part of each CDR3. A D gene is named only where the DNA matches it firmly. Not every row has a clone size; where given, it reads once, few, many or a size class.

v_call,j_call,d_call,clone_size,cdr3_nt,cdr3_aa
TRBV6-5,TRBJ1-2,TRBD1,.,TGTGCCAGCAGTTACAGGCAGGGGGGAACCTATGGCTACACCTTC,CASSYRQGGTYGYTF
TRBV19,TRBJ1-1,.,.,TGTGCCAGTAGGCCTTCAGGGTTCCCCACTGAAGCTTTCTTT,CASRPSGFPTEAFF
TRBV6-5,TRBJ2-5,TRBD1,.,TGTGCCAGCGGAGGGACAGGGGTTCGTCAAGAGACCCAGTACTTC,CASGGTGVRQETQYF
TRBV29-1,TRBJ2-1,TRBD1,.,TGCAGCGTTGAACCTCAGAGAGGGGGCGAAGATGAGCAGTTCTTC,CSVEPQRGGEDEQFF
TRBV9,TRBJ2-7,.,.,TGTGCCAGCAGCGTATCGGGGGTAGGGTACGAGCAGTACTTC,CASSVSGVGYEQYF
TRBV2,TRBJ1-1,.,few,TGTGCCAGCAGTTTGGACTCGAACACTGAAGCTTTCTTT,CASSLDSNTEAFF
TRBV29-1,TRBJ2-7,.,.,TGCAGCGTTGAGGCCCCCGAGGGGTCCACCTACGAGCAGTACTTC,CSVEAPEGSTYEQYF
TRBV2,TRBJ2-7,.,.,TGTGCCAGCAGTGAGGGACATAAGCCCCACGAGCAGTACTTC,CASSEGHKPHEQYF
TRBV2,TRBJ1-1,.,once,TGTGCCAGCAGTTCGGGCACTGAAGCTTTCTTT,CASSSGTEAFF
TRBV30,TRBJ1-6,TRBD1,.,TGTGCCTGGAGTGCGCCCCGACAGGGTGGCAATTCACCCCTCCACTTT,CAWSAPRQGGNSPLHF
TRBV27,TRBJ1-3,.,.,TGTGCCAGCAGTTCCCTAGGCTCTGGAAACTCCATATATTTT,CASSSLGSGNSIYF
TRBV9,TRBJ2-1,TRBD2,.,TGTGCCAGCAGCCAAGCGGGGGCCTCCTACAATGAGCAGTTCTTC,CASSQAGASYNEQFF
TRBV15,TRBJ1-3,.,.,TGTGCCACCATGGGCTCTGGAAACACCATATATTTT,CATMGSGNTIYF
TRBV10-3,TRBJ2-2,.,.,TGTGCCATCAACCGACAGGAAAACACCGGGGAGCTGTTTTTT,CAINRQENTGELFF
TRBV4-2,TRBJ2-1,.,.,TGTGCCAGCAGCCAAGAAGTTCGGCAGGAGACCTACAATGAGCAGTTCTTC,CASSQEVRQETYNEQFF
TRBV7-6,TRBJ2-3,.,.,TGTGCCAGCAGCTTAGTGGGACGGAGCACAGATACGCAGTATTTT,CASSLVGRSTDTQYF
TRBV13,TRBJ2-3,.,.,TGTGCCAGCAGCTTAGGGGATTCCGCTGTTACGCAGTATTTT,CASSLGDSAVTQYF
TRBV30,TRBJ2-7,.,.,TGTGCCTGGAGTGCAACCTTGGGGCAGGGGCACGAGCAGTACTTC,CAWSATLGQGHEQYF
TRBV27,TRBJ2-7,.,.,TGTGCCAGCAGGGTACTAGGAGGGGTCAACGAGCAGTACTTC,CASRVLGGVNEQYF
TRBV5-1,TRBJ2-7,TRBD2,.,TGCGCCAGCAGCACCCGACTAGCGGGGGAATTCCCCTACGAGCAGTACTTC,CASSTRLAGEFPYEQYF
TRBV5-4,TRBJ2-3,.,.,TGTGCCAGCAGCTTTGGCACAGATACGCAGTATTTT,CASSFGTDTQYF
TRBV7-9,TRBJ2-2,.,.,TGTGCCAGCAGTCCAGGGAGCGGGGAGCTGTTTTTT,CASSPGSGELFF
TRBV19,TRBJ1-1,.,.,TGTGCCAGTAGACAGGGAAGGACTGAAGCTTTCTTT,CASRQGRTEAFF
TRBV5-4,TRBJ1-5,.,.,TGTGCCAGCAGCTTGGTGTCCCGCAATCAGCCCCAGCATTTT,CASSLVSRNQPQHF
TRBV30,TRBJ1-2,.,once,TGTGCCTGGAGGAACTGGGAAAGTAACTATGGCTACACCTTC,CAWRNWESNYGYTF
TRBV27,TRBJ2-7,.,.,TGTGCCAGCAGTAGCGGTTCTGCCCACGAGCAGTACTTC,CASSSGSAHEQYF
TRBV5-4,TRBJ2-7,TRBD1,.,TGTGCCAGCAGCCTCCAGGGGGCTTTCACCTACGAGCAGTACTTC,CASSLQGAFTYEQYF
TRBV28,TRBJ2-2,.,medium-sized,TGTGCCAGCAGTTTCCAGGGTAGACGCGGGGAGCTGTTTTTT,CASSFQGRRGELFF
TRBV6-4,TRBJ2-3,TRBD1,.,TGTGCCAGCAGTGCCGGGACAGGGGGCGCAGATACGCAGTATTTT,CASSAGTGGADTQYF
TRBV29-1,TRBJ2-7,.,once,TGCAGCGTTGAAATTCAAGCCTACGAGCAGTACTTC,CSVEIQAYEQYF
TRBV4-3,TRBJ2-3,.,few,TGCGCCAGCAGCCAAGGGTGGGGGGGCGCAGCAGATACGCAGTATTTT,CASSQGWGGAADTQYF
TRBV11-1,TRBJ2-3,.,.,TGTGCCAGCAGCGGCGGTGTTGCCCTCACAGATACGCAGTATTTT,CASSGGVALTDTQYF
TRBV7-8,TRBJ1-4,.,.,TGTGCCAGCAGCCTAGCAAGTATCGAAAAACTGTTTTTT,CASSLASIEKLFF
TRBV6-4,TRBJ2-7,TRBD2,medium-sized,TGTGCCAGCAGTGACGGGACTAGCGGGAGCGAGCAGTACTTC,CASSDGTSGSEQYF
TRBV19,TRBJ2-1,TRBD2,.,TGTGCCAGTAGTACGGGACTAGCGGTTTACAATGAGCAGTTCTTC,CASSTGLAVYNEQFF
TRBV4-3,TRBJ2-1,TRBD2,once,TGCGCCAGCAGCCAAGATACTAGCGGGGGTTCCTACAATGAGCAGTTCTTC,CASSQDTSGGSYNEQFF
TRBV21-1,TRBJ1-6,.,.,TGTGCCAGCAGCAAAGTAAAGGGGAACAATTCACCCCTCCACTTT,CASSKVKGNNSPLHF
TRBV28,TRBJ2-2,.,medium-sized,TGTGCCACTACAGGGTATTCGAACACCGGGGAGCTGTTTTTT,CATTGYSNTGELFF
TRBV11-1,TRBJ2-7,.,.,TGTGCCAGCAGCCCAAGCCGGGGAACCTCCTACGAGCAGTACTTC,CASSPSRGTSYEQYF
TRBV4-1,TRBJ2-5,TRBD2,.,TGCGCCAGCAGCCAAGAATCTAGCGGAAGCTTACAAGAGACCCAGTACTTC,CASSQESSGSLQETQYF
TRBV5-6,TRBJ2-1,.,.,TGTGCCAGCAAGGCCGGTTACAATGAGCAGTTCTTC,CASKAGYNEQFF
TRBV2,TRBJ2-1,TRBD1,.,TGTGCCAGCAGGGACAGGTGGGACAATGAGCAGTTCTTC,CASRDRWDNEQFF
TRBV6-4,TRBJ1-2,.,.,TGTGCCAGCAGTTTAAGTATACACGGAAAGACCTATGGCTACACCTTC,CASSLSIHGKTYGYTF
TRBV5-4,TRBJ2-3,.,once,TGTGCCAGCAACCCCTATGGGGCAGATACGCAGTATTTT,CASNPYGADTQYF
TRBV29-1,TRBJ2-1,TRBD2,.,TGCAGCGTTGAAGACTCCGGACTAGGGACCTTCTACAATGAGCAGTTCTTC,CSVEDSGLGTFYNEQFF
TRBV4-1,TRBJ2-3,.,.,TGCGCCAGCAGCCAAGAAAAGGGAACAGATACGCAGTATTTT,CASSQEKGTDTQYF
TRBV6-1,TRBJ2-7,.,.,TGTGCCAGCGATCCTCCCGCGGGATACGAGCAGTACTTC,CASDPPAGYEQYF
TRBV4-1,TRBJ1-1,.,.,TGCGCCAGCACCCCGATCAGTCTGAACACTGAAGCTTTCTTT,CASTPISLNTEAFF
TRBV4-3,TRBJ1-4,.,.,TGCGCCAGCAGCCAATGGGAGTGGGGGCCTAATGAAAAACTGTTTTTT,CASSQWEWGPNEKLFF
TRBV19,TRBJ2-1,TRBD2,.,TGTGCCAGTAGGGGACTAGTCGATGAGCAGTTCTTC,CASRGLVDEQFF
TRBV7-2,TRBJ2-1,.,.,TGTGCCAGCAGCTTAAACCCACCCCGCACCCAGGGGTACAATGAGCAGTTCTTC,CASSLNPPRTQGYNEQFF